The clone carrying this T cell receptor beta chain was seen only a few times. This entry comes from a study of T cell changes during pregnancy in multiple sclerosis. The method was immunoSEQ multiplex PCR; TCRdb's version includes in-frame clones alone and lacks a portion of them. The data hold 91,000 or so clones, with approximately 93% observed a single time. CDR3 size: 15 residues. V was pared by 4 bases and J by 0 bases, with 12 bases between. Germline lookup yields CDR1 LGHNA and CDR2 YNFKEQ. The chain joins TRBV4-2 to TRBJ1-1; no definite D call. The starting material was peripheral blood, obtained after pregnancy. The sequence derives from a female donor with multiple sclerosis, enrolled in a pregnancy study. The CDR3 region is CASSPYDEMNTEAFF. Written as DNA, the CDR3 is TGTGCCAGCAGCCCCTACGATGAGATGAACACTGAAGCTTTCTTT.